This T cell receptor beta chain was identified in a study of shared clonotypes between healthy human individuals. Whole-study findings and limits: With few donors, the genetic and exposure-history diversity represented was limited.

Naive CD45RA+ and memory CD45RA-negative subsets were split from CD4+ cells. Only in-frame clones appear in the TCRdb table, and some are missing; sequencing was by immunoSEQ multiplex PCR. The data contain over 1.5 million clones, about 98% of them seen just once; the ten biggest clones take up around 0.45%. This clone is a singleton in its sample. Its specificity is not known. Compared with germline, one end of the junction differs, possibly owing to a read error. The CDR3 extends over 15 amino acids. Germline V gives CDR1 MNHNY, CDR2 SVGAGI (reference sequence). This TCR came from a young man in good health. Sequencing was done on a sample of naive CD4+ T cells sorted from blood. Subset meaning: CD45RA+ positively selected. V usage is TRBV6-6 and J usage is TRBJ1-5; a weak D match, TRBD1 (5 bases). CDR3 coding DNA: TGTGCCAGCAACTCCCCCCAGGGAAGCAACCAGCCCCAGCATTTT. Encoded protein: CASNSPQGSNQPQHF.